The rows below give T cell receptor beta chains drawn from one sample of a study of blood T cell repertoires in COVID-19. The table came from immunoSEQ multiplex PCR; TCRdb's copy has only in-frame clones and leaves some out. The table shows around 310,000 clones, with roughly 88% occurring only once. Material for sequencing was PBMCs or T cells enriched from blood (not recorded which). The receptors stem from a man aged 30 to 45 who had recovered from COVID-19. Both conserved end residues are part of each CDR3. The D gene is left open where the match is weak. Rows give clone size only sometimes, using once, few, many, or a class for an expanded clone.

V gene	clone size	J gene	CDR3 length	D gene	CDR3 protein	CDR3 DNA
TRBV24-1	.	TRBJ1-5	14	.	CATSDPGQNQPQHF	TGTGCCACCAGTGACCCAGGACAAAATCAGCCCCAGCATTTT
TRBV2	few	TRBJ1-2	14	TRBD1	CASLYRGFYYGYTF	TGTGCCAGCCTTTACAGGGGCTTTTACTATGGCTACACCTTC
TRBV7-9	.	TRBJ2-5	15	TRBD1	CASSLFQGERETQYF	TGTGCCAGCAGCTTATTCCAGGGGGAGCGGGAGACCCAGTACTTC
TRBV6-5	.	TRBJ2-5	16	TRBD2	CASSYFGGARGETQYF	TGTGCCAGCAGTTACTTCGGGGGGGCAAGAGGAGAGACCCAGTACTTC
TRBV13	.	TRBJ2-7	16	TRBD1	CASSRTDGTGLFEQYF	TGTGCCAGCAGCCGAACCGACGGGACAGGTTTGTTTGAGCAGTACTTC
TRBV3-1/TRBV3-2	.	TRBJ2-7	18	TRBD2	CASTIGVGLAGGLAEQYF	TGTGCCAGCACCATCGGGGTTGGACTAGCGGGGGGGCTCGCCGAGCAGTACTTC
TRBV5-5	.	TRBJ2-3	15	.	CASSLGLEDTDTQYF	TGTGCCAGCAGCTTGGGACTAGAAGACACAGATACGCAGTATTTT
TRBV5-6	few	TRBJ2-7	14	.	CASSLGQVSYEQYF	TGTGCCAGCAGCTTGGGACAGGTATCCTACGAGCAGTACTTC
TRBV3-1/TRBV3-2	.	TRBJ1-1	13	.	CASSQVSGTEAFF	TGTGCCAGCAGCCAAGTGAGCGGGACTGAAGCTTTCTTT
TRBV9	.	TRBJ1-2	13	TRBD1	CASSIGQGDGYTF	TGTGCCAGCAGCATCGGACAGGGAGATGGCTACACCTTC
TRBV28	.	TRBJ1-5	16	.	CASSLGSRLSNQPQHF	TGTGCCAGCAGTTTAGGCAGTCGTCTTAGCAATCAGCCCCAGCATTTT
TRBV30	.	TRBJ2-1	15	TRBD2	CAWRIAGASSREQFF	TGTGCCTGGAGGATAGCGGGGGCCTCCTCCAGGGAGCAGTTCTTC
TRBV28	once	TRBJ2-3	15	.	CASSLATLPLDTQYF	TGTGCCAGCAGTTTGGCGACTCTTCCTTTGGATACGCAGTATTTT
TRBV5-5	.	TRBJ1-3	16	.	CASSRNREISGNTIYF	TGTGCCAGCAGCCGAAACAGGGAGATCTCTGGAAACACCATATATTTT
TRBV5-1	.	TRBJ2-5	14	.	CASSLHPGEETQYF	TGCGCCAGCAGCTTGCATCCAGGGGAAGAGACCCAGTACTTC
TRBV19	.	TRBJ2-3	16	.	CASSRTPGVGTDTQYF	TGTGCCAGTAGTAGAACCCCCGGGGTCGGCACAGATACGCAGTATTTT
TRBV19	.	TRBJ1-3	15	.	CASRPQGVTGNTIYF	TGTGCCAGTAGACCACAGGGAGTTACTGGAAACACCATATATTTT
TRBV3-1/TRBV3-2	.	TRBJ2-7	17	TRBD1	CASSQITGQGTSDEQYF	TGTGCCAGCAGCCAAATCACGGGACAGGGGACATCTGATGAGCAGTACTTC
TRBV12-3/TRBV12-4	.	TRBJ2-7	12	.	CASRLSRGEQYF	TGTGCCAGCAGACTTAGTAGGGGCGAGCAGTACTTC
TRBV5-1	.	TRBJ1-4	15	TRBD1	CASSLEGATNEKLFF	TGCGCCAGCAGCTTAGAGGGGGCTACTAATGAAAAACTGTTTTTT
TRBV9	.	TRBJ2-1	16	.	CASSVGSGIGYNEQFF	TGTGCCAGCAGCGTAGGATCAGGGATAGGCTACAATGAGCAGTTCTTC
TRBV18	few	TRBJ2-7	13	TRBD1	CASSLGQDYEQYF	TGTGCCAGCTCACTAGGACAGGACTACGAGCAGTACTTC
TRBV7-9	.	TRBJ1-5	15	.	CASSSSDYSNQPQHF	TGTGCCAGCAGCTCGTCGGACTATAGCAATCAGCCCCAGCATTTT
TRBV2	.	TRBJ2-1	15	TRBD2	CASSVGTSSYNEQFF	TGTGCCAGCAGTGTTGGGACTAGCTCCTACAATGAGCAGTTCTTC
TRBV10-3	.	TRBJ1-3	19	TRBD1	CAIRGGGTGDIYFGNTIYF	TGTGCCATCAGGGGCGGAGGGACAGGAGATATTTACTTTGGAAACACCATATATTTT
TRBV6-5	.	TRBJ1-1	14	.	CASPRTSPNTEAFF	TGTGCCAGCCCCCGGACAAGCCCGAACACTGAAGCTTTCTTT
TRBV5-1	.	TRBJ2-3	14	.	CASTTGTSTDTQYF	TGCGCCAGCACCACAGGTACCTCCACAGATACGCAGTATTTT
TRBV9	.	TRBJ1-3	16	.	CASSVHAGQSGNTIYF	TGTGCCAGCAGCGTACACGCTGGACAATCTGGAAACACCATATATTTT
TRBV18	.	TRBJ2-1	17	.	CASSPTFRDTAVDEQFF	TGTGCCAGCTCACCAACATTCCGGGACACTGCGGTCGATGAGCAGTTCTTC
TRBV29-1	.	TRBJ1-1	13	.	CSAGSIGVGEAFF	TGCAGCGCCGGGTCTATAGGGGTAGGTGAAGCTTTCTTT
TRBV5-5	.	TRBJ2-7	18	TRBD2	CASSLLGVAGGRSYEQYF	TGTGCCAGCAGCCTACTGGGGGTAGCGGGGGGTCGATCCTACGAGCAGTACTTC
TRBV2	.	TRBJ2-7	13	.	CASSEQGLGEQYF	TGTGCCAGCAGTGAGCAGGGGCTTGGCGAGCAGTACTTC
TRBV7-5	once	TRBJ2-7	12	.	CVRSGDSYEQYF	TGTGTCAGAAGCGGGGACAGCTACGAGCAGTACTTC
TRBV28	.	TRBJ1-1	11	.	CASSFRQGPSF	TGTGCCAGCAGTTTTAGGCAGGGCCCCAGCTTT
TRBV4-1	.	TRBJ1-6	15	TRBD1	CASSRGTADNSPLHF	TGCGCCAGCAGCCGCGGGACAGCCGATAATTCACCCCTCCACTTT
TRBV7-9	.	TRBJ1-6	16	.	CASSHAGGGVNSPLHF	TGTGCCAGCAGTCACGCCGGCGGGGGGGTAAATTCACCCCTCCACTTT
TRBV19	once	TRBJ1-3	11	.	CASSRKNTIYF	TGTGCCAGTAGCAGGAAAAACACCATATATTTT
TRBV19	.	TRBJ1-5	16	.	CASSWQGRYSNQPQHF	TGTGCCAGTAGTTGGCAGGGGCGTTATAGCAATCAGCCCCAGCATTTT
TRBV6-5	.	TRBJ1-6	14	TRBD1	CASSRDRNNSPLHF	TGTGCCAGCAGTCGGGACAGGAATAATTCACCCCTCCACTTT
TRBV20-1	once	TRBJ2-2	14	.	CSASVRLNTGELFF	TGCAGTGCTAGTGTCAGGTTAAACACCGGGGAGCTGTTTTTT
TRBV3-1/TRBV3-2	.	TRBJ2-1	15	TRBD1	CASSRRDRAYNEQFF	TGTGCCAGCAGCCGCCGGGACAGGGCATACAATGAGCAGTTCTTC
TRBV5-1	.	TRBJ2-3	17	TRBD2	CASSFISGGELTDTQYF	TGCGCCAGCAGCTTTATCAGCGGGGGGGAATTAACAGATACGCAGTATTTT
TRBV7-9	.	TRBJ2-3	16	.	CASSYMTVTYTDTQYF	TGTGCCAGCAGCTACATGACAGTTACCTACACAGATACGCAGTATTTT
TRBV6-5	.	TRBJ2-7	16	.	CASSYSTGQSSYEQYF	TGTGCCAGCAGTTACTCGACAGGCCAAAGCTCCTACGAGCAGTACTTC
TRBV18	.	TRBJ2-7	15	TRBD2	CASSTPGGGSYEQYF	TGTGCCAGCTCAACCCCGGGAGGCGGGTCCTACGAGCAGTACTTC
TRBV5-1	.	TRBJ1-2	16	.	CASSPEWRMKNYGYTF	TGCGCCAGCAGCCCGGAGTGGCGGATGAAAAACTATGGCTACACCTTC
TRBV5-1	.	TRBJ2-5	16	TRBD2	CASSALTSGGVETQYF	TGCGCCAGCAGCGCCCTGACTAGCGGGGGGGTGGAGACCCAGTACTTC
TRBV13	.	TRBJ2-2	15	.	CASSLGQLRTGELFF	TGTGCCAGCAGCTTAGGCCAATTGAGGACCGGGGAGCTGTTTTTT
TRBV19	once	TRBJ2-7	12	TRBD1	CASMGQGSEQYF	TGTGCCAGTATGGGACAGGGCTCAGAGCAGTACTTC
TRBV7-3	.	TRBJ2-1	13	.	CASSSNLANEQFF	TGTGCCAGCAGCTCCAATCTGGCCAATGAGCAGTTCTTC
TRBV10-2	.	TRBJ2-5	14	.	CASSLAGTQETQYF	TGCGCCAGCAGTTTGGCAGGGACTCAAGAGACCCAGTACTTC
TRBV5-5	.	TRBJ2-1	13	TRBD1	CASSKDRNNEQFF	TGTGCCAGCAGCAAGGACAGGAACAATGAGCAGTTCTTC